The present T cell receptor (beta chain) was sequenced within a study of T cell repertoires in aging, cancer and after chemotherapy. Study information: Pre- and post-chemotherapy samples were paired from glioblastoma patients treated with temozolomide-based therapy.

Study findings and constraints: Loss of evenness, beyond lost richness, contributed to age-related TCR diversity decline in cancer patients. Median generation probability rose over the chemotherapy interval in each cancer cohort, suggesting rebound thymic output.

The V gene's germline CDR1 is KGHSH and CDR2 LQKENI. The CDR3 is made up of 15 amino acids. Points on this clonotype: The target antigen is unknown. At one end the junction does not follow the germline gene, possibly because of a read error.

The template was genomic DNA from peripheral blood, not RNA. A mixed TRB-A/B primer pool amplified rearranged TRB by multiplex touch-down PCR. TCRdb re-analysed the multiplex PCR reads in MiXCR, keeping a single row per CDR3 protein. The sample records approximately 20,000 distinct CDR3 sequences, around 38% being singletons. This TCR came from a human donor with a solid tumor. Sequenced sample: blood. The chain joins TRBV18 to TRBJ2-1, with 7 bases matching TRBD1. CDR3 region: CASSPGDSSYNQQFF. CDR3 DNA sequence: TGTGCCAGCTCACCAGGGGACAGCTCCTACAATCAGCAGTTCTTC.